This TCR beta chain was identified during a study of T-cell reconstitution after alpha-beta-depleted transplantation in children (dated by TCRdb to about 2016). Describing the broader study: The study quantitatively tracked T-cell immune reconstitution after TCRalphabeta/CD19-depleted allogeneic hematopoietic cell transplantation in children using TCR repertoire profiling.

The full study reports these points: In some patients, high TCRbeta diversity at day 60 was attributed to recipient T cells and intrathymic progenitors that had survived conditioning. The frequencies of hyperexpanded clones fell over the following months, and after one year, T-cell counts and TCRbeta diversity were mostly attributed to newly produced T cells. The apparently early recovery of alphabetaT-cell counts about two months after transplant reportedly depended on only several hundred rapidly expanded clones that came from non-depleted graft cells.

The library was generated by PCR. Sequencer: Illumina HiSeq 2500. TCR libraries were prepared with molecular barcoding, using unique molecular identifiers to normalize TCRbeta repertoire quantification. Using fastp trimming at Q25 and MiXCR clonotype assembly, TCRdb reanalyzed the public sequencing data and kept in-frame beta chains. Duplicate CDR3 protein sequences are folded into a single record with the most common DNA and genes. The sample table shows a few hundred thousand distinct CDR3 sequences, and roughly a quarter are seen once. The ten largest clones represent 36% of the sample. The CDR1 and CDR2 encoded by the germline V gene are SGHRS and YFSETQ. The CDR3, cysteine through phenylalanine, is 15 amino acids long. Of all the DNA, just the CDR3 is kept, 45 bases in frame from base 1. V is cut by 4 bases and J by 6 bases, and the space between the germline ends is 16 bases. This clonotype has just a few counts. Its antigen remains undetermined. Base quality data are lacking; no much larger clone is found one base away.

The sample's treatment or condition label, decoded: allogeneic hematopoietic cell transplantation with graft depleted of TCRalphabeta T cells and CD19 B cells. The children who served as transplant recipients had been given grafts of TCRalphabeta/CD19-depleted allogeneic hematopoietic cells. The V gene is TRBV5-1 and the J gene is TRBJ2-2; TRBD1 is a possible D gene, resting on 6 matching bases. The receptor was derived from a boy younger than two with Wiskott-Aldrich syndrome, due to receive a stem cell transplant. The specimen was PBMCs, collected before TCRalphabeta/CD19-depleted stem cell transplant. The CDR3 corresponds to CASSPGQSGAGELFF. The nucleotides read TGCGCCAGCAGCCCCGGACAGTCTGGGGCCGGGGAGCTGTTTTTT.